The T cell receptor beta chain under discussion was sequenced for a study of OX40 agonist ivuxolimab in advanced cancers. Per germline, CDR1 LNHNV and CDR2 YYDKDF (reference sequence). The CDR3 runs to 17 residues. Trimming took off 3 bases at V and 3 bases at J, with 20 bases between the two ends. Regarding this clone: As yet, its antigen is unknown.

Here immunoSEQ multiplex PCR was the method, and the copy in TCRdb shows in-frame clones only, minus some. The table records 65,000 to 85,000 clones, approximately 88% of them present only once. Study outcomes and limitations: Low clonal expansion, among the lowest seen, marked partial responders at 0.1-3.0 mg/kg. Clones of CD4+ and CD8+ blood T cells grew by week 6 at doses of 0.1 to 3.0 mg/kg.

V is TRBV15 and J is TRBJ2-5; perhaps TRBD2 as D (6 bases). The clonotype originates from an adult with an advanced solid tumor such as melanoma, head and neck, liver or kidney cancer. The sequencing used CD4+ or CD8+ T cells sorted from blood, collected in a trial of the OX40 agonist ivuxolimab. The CDR3 DNA reads as TGTGCCACCAGCAGGGCGGGAAGGACCCCCAACGAAGAGACCCAGTACTTC. Protein product: CATSRAGRTPNEETQYF.